The 4 T cell receptor beta chains below were found in one sample sequenced in a study of T cell responses to AZD1222 COVID-19 vaccine. Clones were read by immunoSEQ multiplex PCR, and TCRdb kept only the in-frame ones, dropping some. The sample has approximately 120,000 clones; around 90% are singletons. The specimen was peripheral blood, collected 28 days after the second AZD1222 dose. Receptors originate from an adult who received the AZD1222 COVID-19 vaccine.

The chain combines TRBV28 with TRBJ1-1; 8 positions agree with TRBD1. The germline gives CDR1 MDHEN, CDR2 SYDVKM. The CDR3 is made up of 13 amino acids. The CDR3: CALVGQGNTEAFF. CDR3 nucleotide sequence: TGTGCTCTTGTCGGACAGGGGAACACTGAAGCTTTCTTT.

This clone showed up just once. The V and J genes are TRBV12-3 or TRBV12-4 and TRBJ1-2; D is possibly TRBD1 (5 bases). V lost 5 bases to trimming and J lost 4 bases, with 11 bases between them. The CDR3 totals 13 residues. The CDR3 DNA reads as TGTGCCAGCAGTGTCCTAGGGGCCTATGGCTACACCTTC. Encoded protein: CASSVLGAYGYTF.

The rearrangement joins TRBV24-1 to TRBJ2-7, with D unclear. V was cut by 2 bases and J by 6 bases, with 10 bases left in between. Germline V gene lookup returns CDR1 KGHDR and CDR2 SFDVKD. There are 13 residues in the CDR3. Written as DNA, the CDR3 is TGTGCCACCAGTGATTCAATGAAAAGCGAGCAGTACTTC. This translates into CATSDSMKSEQYF.

The chain joins TRBV24-1 to TRBJ2-1; TRBD2 aligns across 8 bases. V shed 5 bases and J 0 bases; nucleotides not matched to a gene: 5. This CDR3 has 16 amino acids. Germline CDR1 reads KGHDR; CDR2 reads SFDVKD. CDR3 nucleotide sequence: TGTGCCACCAGTGTTATAGCGGGAAGCTCCTACAATGAGCAGTTCTTC. It specifies CATSVIAGSSYNEQFF.